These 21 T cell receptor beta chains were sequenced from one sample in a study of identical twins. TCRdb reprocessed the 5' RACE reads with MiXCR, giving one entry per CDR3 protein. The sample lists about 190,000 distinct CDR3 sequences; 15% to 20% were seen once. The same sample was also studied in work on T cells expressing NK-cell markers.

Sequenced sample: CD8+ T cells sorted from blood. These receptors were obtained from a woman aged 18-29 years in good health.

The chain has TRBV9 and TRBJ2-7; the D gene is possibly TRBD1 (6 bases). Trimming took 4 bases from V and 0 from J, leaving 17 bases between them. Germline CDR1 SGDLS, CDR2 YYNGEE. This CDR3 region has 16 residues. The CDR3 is CASSPRADSDSYEQYF. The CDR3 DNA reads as TGTGCCAGCAGCCCCAGAGCGGACAGTGACTCCTACGAGCAGTACTTC.

Here the CDR3 reads CASSHDRGLNTGELFF. The DNA for the CDR3 is TGCGCCAGCAGCCACGACAGGGGGCTGAACACCGGGGAGCTGTTTTTT. The chain is built from TRBV4-1 and TRBJ2-2, with 10 bases fitting TRBD1. The CDR3 length is 16 residues. V shed 3 bases, J shed 1 base, and the junction held 2 bases outside the gene matches. Germline CDR1 reads MGHRA; CDR2 reads YSYEKL.

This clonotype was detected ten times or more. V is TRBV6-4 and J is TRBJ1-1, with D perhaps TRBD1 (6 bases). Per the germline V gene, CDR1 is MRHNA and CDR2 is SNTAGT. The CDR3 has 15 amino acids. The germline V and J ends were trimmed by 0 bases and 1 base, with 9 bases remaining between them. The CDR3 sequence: CASSDSAGANTEAFF. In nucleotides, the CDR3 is TGTGCCAGCAGTGACTCGGCAGGGGCGAACACTGAAGCTTTCTTT.

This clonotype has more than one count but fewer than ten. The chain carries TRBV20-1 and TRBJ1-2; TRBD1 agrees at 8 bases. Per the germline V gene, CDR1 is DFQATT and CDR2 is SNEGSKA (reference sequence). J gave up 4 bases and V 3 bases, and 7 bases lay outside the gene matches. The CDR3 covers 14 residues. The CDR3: CSASPQGELYGYTF. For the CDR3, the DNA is TGCAGTGCTAGTCCACAGGGGGAACTCTATGGCTACACCTTC.

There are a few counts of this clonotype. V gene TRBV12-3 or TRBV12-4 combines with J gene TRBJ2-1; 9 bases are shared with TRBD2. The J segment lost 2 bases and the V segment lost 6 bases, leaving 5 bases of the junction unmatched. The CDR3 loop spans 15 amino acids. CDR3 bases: TGTGCCAGCAGCTGGCGGGAGGGCACCTACAATGAGCAGTTCTTC. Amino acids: CASSWREGTYNEQFF.

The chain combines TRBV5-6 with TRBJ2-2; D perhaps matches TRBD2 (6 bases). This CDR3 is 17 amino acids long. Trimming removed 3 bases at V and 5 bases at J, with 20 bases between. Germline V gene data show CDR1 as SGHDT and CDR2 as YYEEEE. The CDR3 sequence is CASSWGYGREGTGELFF. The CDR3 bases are TGTGCCAGCAGCTGGGGGTACGGGCGGGAAGGAACCGGGGAGCTGTTTTTT.

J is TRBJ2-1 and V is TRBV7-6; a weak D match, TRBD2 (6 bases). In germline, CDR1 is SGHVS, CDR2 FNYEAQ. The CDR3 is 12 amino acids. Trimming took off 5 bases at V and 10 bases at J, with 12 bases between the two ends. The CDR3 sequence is CASSPYGGEQFF. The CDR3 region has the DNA TGTGCCAGCAGCCCGTACGGAGGGGAGCAGTTCTTC.

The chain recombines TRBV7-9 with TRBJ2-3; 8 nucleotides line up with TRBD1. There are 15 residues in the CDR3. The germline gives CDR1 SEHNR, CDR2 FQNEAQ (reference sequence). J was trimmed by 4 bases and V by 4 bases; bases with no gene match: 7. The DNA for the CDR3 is TGTGCCAGCAGCTCCCCCGGACAGGGAGCAGATACGCAGTATTTT. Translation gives CASSSPGQGADTQYF.

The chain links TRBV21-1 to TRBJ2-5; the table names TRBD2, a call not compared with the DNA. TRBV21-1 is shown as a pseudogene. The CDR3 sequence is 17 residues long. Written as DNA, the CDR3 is TGTGCCAGCAGCAATAAGATACAGCTCCTCCACCAAGAGACCCAGTACTTC. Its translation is CASSNKIQLLHQETQYF.

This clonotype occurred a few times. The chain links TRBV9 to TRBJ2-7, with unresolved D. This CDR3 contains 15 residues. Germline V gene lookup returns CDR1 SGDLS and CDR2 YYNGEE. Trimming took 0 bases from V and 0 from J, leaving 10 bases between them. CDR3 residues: CASSVEAASSYEQYF. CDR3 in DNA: TGTGCCAGCAGCGTAGAGGCAGCAAGCTCCTACGAGCAGTACTTC.

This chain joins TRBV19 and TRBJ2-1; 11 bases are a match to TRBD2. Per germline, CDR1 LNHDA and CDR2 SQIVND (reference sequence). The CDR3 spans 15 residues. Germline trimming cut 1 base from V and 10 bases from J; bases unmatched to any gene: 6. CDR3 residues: CASSIVLAGDGEQFF. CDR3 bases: TGTGCCAGTAGTATAGTACTAGCGGGAGACGGCGAGCAGTTCTTC.

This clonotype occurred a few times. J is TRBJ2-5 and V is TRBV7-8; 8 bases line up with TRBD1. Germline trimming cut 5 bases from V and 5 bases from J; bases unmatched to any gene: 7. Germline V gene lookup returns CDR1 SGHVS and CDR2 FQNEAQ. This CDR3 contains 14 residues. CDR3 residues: CASSHQGAGETQYF. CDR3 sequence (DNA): TGTGCCAGCAGCCACCAGGGGGCAGGGGAGACCCAGTACTTC.

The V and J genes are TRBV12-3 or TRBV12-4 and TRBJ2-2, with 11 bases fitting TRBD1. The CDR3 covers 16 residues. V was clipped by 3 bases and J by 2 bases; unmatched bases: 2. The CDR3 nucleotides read TGTGCCAGCAGTTTCCGGACAGGGGGCAACACCGGGGAGCTGTTTTTT. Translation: CASSFRTGGNTGELFF.

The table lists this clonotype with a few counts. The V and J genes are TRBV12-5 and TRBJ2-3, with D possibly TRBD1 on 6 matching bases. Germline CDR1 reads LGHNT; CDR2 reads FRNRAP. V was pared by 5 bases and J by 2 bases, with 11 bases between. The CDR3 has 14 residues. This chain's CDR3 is CASGGPGHTDTQYF. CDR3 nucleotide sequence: TGTGCTAGTGGTGGACCGGGACACACAGATACGCAGTATTTT.

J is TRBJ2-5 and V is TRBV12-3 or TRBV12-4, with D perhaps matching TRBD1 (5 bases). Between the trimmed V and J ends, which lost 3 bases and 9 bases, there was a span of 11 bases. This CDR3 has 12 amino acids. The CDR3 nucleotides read TGTGCCAGCAGTTTTGGGGCTAGGGCCCAGTACTTC. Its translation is CASSFGARAQYF.

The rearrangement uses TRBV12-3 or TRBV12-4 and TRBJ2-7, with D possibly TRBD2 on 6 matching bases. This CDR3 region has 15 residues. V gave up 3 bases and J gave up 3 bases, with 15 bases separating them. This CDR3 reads CASSLRPGAVYEQYF. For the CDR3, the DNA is TGTGCCAGCAGTTTGAGGCCGGGAGCTGTCTACGAGCAGTACTTC.

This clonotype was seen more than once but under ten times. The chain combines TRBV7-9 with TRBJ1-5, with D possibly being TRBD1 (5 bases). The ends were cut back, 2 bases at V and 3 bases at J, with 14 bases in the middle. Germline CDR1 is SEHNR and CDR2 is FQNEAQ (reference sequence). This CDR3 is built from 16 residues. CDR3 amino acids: CASSLQGPGINQPQHF. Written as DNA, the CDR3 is TGTGCCAGCAGCTTACAGGGTCCTGGTATCAATCAGCCCCAGCATTTT.

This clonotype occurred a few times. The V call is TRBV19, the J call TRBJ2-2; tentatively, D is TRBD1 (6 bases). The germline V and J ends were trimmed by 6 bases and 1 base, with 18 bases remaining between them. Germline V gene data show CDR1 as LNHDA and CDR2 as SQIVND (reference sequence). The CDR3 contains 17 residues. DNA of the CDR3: TGTGCCAGTAGCCCAGGGGTCCAGGGTGGGAACACCGGGGAGCTGTTTTTT. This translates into CASSPGVQGGNTGELFF.

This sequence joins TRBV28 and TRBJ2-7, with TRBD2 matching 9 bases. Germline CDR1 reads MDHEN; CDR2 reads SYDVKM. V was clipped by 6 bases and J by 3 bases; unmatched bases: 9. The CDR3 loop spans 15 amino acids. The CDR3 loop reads CASSIAIAGVYEQYF. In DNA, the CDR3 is TGTGCCAGCAGCATTGCAATAGCGGGAGTCTACGAGCAGTACTTC.

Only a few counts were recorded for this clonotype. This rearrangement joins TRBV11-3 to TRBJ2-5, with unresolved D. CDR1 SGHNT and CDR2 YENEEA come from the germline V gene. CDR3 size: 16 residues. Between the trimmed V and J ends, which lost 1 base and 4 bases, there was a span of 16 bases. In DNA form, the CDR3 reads TGTGCCAGCAGCTTAGGGACGTGGAAAAAGCGAGAGACCCAGTACTTC. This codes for CASSLGTWKKRETQYF.

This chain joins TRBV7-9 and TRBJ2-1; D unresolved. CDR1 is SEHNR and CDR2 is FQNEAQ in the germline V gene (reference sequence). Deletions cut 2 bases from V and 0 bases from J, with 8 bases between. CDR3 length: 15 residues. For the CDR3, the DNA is TGTGCCAGCAGCTTAAGACCAAGCTCCTACAATGAGCAGTTCTTC. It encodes CASSLRPSSYNEQFF.